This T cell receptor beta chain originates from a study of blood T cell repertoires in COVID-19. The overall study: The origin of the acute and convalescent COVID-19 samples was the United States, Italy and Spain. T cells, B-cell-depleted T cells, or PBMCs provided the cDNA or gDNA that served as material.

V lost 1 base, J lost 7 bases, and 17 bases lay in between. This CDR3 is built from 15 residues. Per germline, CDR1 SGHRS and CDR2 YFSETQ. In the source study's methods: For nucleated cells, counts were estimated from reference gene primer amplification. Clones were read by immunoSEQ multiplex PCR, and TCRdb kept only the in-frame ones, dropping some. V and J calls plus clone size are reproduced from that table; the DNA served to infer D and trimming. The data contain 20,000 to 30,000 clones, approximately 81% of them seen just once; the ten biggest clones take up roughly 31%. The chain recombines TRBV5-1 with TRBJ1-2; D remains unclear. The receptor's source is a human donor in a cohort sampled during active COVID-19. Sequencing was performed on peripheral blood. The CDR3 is CASSLWPATTTGYTF. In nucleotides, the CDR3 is TGCGCCAGCAGCTTGTGGCCAGCCACCACTACTGGCTACACCTTC. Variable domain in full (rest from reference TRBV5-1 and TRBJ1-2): KAGVTQTPRYLIKTRGQQVTLSCSPISGHRSVSWYQQTPGQGLQFLFEYFSETQRNKGNFPGRFSGRQFSNSRSEMNVSTLELGDSALYLCASSLWPATTTGYTFGSGTRLTVV.